Included here is one T cell receptor (beta chain) sequence, with context. The CDR3 is 16 amino acids. These data belong to a study of shared clonotypes between healthy human individuals. Sequencing was performed with immunoSEQ multiplex PCR; in TCRdb, only in-frame clones are kept and a portion is missing. The data contain roughly 2.6 million clones, approximately 92% of them singletons. This chain uses TRBV21-1 with TRBJ1-2; the tabulated D call, TRBD1, remains unverified against the DNA. TRBV21-1 is tagged as a pseudogene. The origin of this receptor is a man aged 18 to 30 in good health. Sequences were obtained from naive CD4+ T cells sorted from blood. The subset denotes: CD45RA+ positively selected. The CDR3 region has the DNA TGTGCCAGCAGCAAAGCGACGTCAGGGGTAAGATATGGCTACACCTTC. Its translation: CASSKATSGVRYGYTF.